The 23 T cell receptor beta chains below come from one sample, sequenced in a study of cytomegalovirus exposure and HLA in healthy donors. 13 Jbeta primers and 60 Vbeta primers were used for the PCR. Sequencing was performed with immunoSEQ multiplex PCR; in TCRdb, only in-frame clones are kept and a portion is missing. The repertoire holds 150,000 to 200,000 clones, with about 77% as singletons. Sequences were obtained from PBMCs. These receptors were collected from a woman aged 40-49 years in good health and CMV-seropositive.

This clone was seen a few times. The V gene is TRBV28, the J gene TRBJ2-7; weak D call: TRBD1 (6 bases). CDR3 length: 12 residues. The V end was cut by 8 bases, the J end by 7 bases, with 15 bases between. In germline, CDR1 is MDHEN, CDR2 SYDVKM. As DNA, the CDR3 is TGTGCCAGCCGGGACATCGGCGGGGAGCAGTACTTC. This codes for CASRDIGGEQYF.

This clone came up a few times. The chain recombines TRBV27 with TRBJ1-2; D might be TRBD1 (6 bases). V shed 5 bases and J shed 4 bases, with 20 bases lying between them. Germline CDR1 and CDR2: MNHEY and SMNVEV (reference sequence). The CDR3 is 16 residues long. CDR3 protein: CASSTYRQALSYGYTF. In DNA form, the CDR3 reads TGTGCCAGCAGTACCTACCGACAGGCACTTTCCTATGGCTACACCTTC.

For the CDR3, the DNA is TGTGCCAGCAGCCGTTCCGGGGGGAATGAGCAGTTCTTC. As protein: CASSRSGGNEQFF. The V call is TRBV14, the J call TRBJ2-1; 7 bases map to TRBD2. The germline V gene encodes CDR1 SGHDN and CDR2 FVKESK. This CDR3 region has 13 residues. With V trimmed by 4 bases and J by 7 bases, 4 bases remained unmatched.

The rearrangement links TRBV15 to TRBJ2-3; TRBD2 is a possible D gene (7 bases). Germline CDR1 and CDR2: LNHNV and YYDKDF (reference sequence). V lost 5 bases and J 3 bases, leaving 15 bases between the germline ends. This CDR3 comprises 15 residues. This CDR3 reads CATSSGGGHTDTQYF. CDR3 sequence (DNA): TGTGCCACCAGCTCCGGCGGGGGCCATACAGATACGCAGTATTTT.

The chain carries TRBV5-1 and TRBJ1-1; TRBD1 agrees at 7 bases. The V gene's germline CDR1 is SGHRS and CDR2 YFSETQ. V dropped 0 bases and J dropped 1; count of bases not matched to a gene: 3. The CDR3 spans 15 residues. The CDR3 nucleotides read TGCGCCAGCAGCTTGGAGGGACAGCCGAACACTGAAGCTTTCTTT. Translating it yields CASSLEGQPNTEAFF. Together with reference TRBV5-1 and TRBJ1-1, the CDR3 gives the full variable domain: KAGVTQTPRYLIKTRGQQVTLSCSPISGHRSVSWYQQTPGQGLQFLFEYFSETQRNKGNFPGRFSGRQFSNSRSEMNVSTLELGDSALYLCASSLEGQPNTEAFFGQGTRLTVV.

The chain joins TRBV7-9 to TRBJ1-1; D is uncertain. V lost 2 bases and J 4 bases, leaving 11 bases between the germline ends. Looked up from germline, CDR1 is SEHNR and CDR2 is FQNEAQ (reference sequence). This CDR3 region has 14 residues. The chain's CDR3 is CASSLSGASTEAFF. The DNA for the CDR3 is TGTGCCAGCAGCTTATCGGGAGCGAGCACTGAAGCTTTCTTT.

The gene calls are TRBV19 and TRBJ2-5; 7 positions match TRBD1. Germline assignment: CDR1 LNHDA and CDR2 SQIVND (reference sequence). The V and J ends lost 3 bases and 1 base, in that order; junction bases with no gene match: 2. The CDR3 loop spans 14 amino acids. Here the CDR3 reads CASSMGQLQETQYF. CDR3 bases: TGTGCCAGTAGTATGGGACAGCTCCAAGAGACCCAGTACTTC. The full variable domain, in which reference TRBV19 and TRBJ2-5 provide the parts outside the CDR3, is DGGITQSPKYLFRKEGQNVTLSCEQNLNHDAMYWYRQDPGQGLRLIYYSQIVNDFQKGDIAEGYSVSREKKESFPLTVTSAQKNPTAFYLCASSMGQLQETQYFGPGTRLLVL.

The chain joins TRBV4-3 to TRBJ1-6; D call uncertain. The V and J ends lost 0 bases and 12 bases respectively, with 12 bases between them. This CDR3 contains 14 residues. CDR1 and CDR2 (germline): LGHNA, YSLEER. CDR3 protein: CASSQEEGKGPLHF. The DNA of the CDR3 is TGCGCCAGCAGCCAAGAGGAGGGAAAAGGACCCCTCCACTTT.

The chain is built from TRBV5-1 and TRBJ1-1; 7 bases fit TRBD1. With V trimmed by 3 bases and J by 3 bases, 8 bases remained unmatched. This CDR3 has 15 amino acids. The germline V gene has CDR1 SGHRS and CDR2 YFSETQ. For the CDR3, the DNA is TGCGCCAGCAGCTCAGGTGAGGGGGCGGACACTGAAGCTTTCTTT. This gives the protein CASSSGEGADTEAFF.

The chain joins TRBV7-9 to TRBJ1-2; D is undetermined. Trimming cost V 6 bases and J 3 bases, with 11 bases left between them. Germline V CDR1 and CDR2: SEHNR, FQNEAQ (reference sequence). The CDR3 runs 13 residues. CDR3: CASRIEEDYGYTF. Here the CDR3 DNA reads TGTGCCAGCAGAATAGAGGAGGACTATGGCTACACCTTC.

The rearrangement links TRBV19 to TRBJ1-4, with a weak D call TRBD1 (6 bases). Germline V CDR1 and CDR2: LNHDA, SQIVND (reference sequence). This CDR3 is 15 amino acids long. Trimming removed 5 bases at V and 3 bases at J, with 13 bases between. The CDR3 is CASSSTGRANEKLFF. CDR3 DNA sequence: TGTGCCAGTAGTTCAACAGGGAGGGCTAATGAAAAACTGTTTTTT.

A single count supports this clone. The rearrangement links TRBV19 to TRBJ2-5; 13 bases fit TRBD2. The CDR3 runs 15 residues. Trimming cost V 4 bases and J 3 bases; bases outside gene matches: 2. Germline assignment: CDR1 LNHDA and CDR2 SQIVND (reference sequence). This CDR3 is CASSSGTSGEETQYF. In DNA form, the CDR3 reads TGTGCCAGTAGTAGCGGGACTAGCGGGGAAGAGACCCAGTACTTC.

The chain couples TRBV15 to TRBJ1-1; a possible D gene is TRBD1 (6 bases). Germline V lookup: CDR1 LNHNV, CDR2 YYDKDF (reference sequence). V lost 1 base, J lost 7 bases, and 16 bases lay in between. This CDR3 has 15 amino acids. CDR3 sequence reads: CATSRAREGVHEAFF. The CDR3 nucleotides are TGTGCCACCAGCAGAGCTAGGGAGGGGGTCCATGAAGCTTTCTTT.

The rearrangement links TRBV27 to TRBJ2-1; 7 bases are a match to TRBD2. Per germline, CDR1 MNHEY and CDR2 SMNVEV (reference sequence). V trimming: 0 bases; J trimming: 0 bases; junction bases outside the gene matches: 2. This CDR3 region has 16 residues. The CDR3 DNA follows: TGTGCCAGCAGTTTATCAGGCGGGAGCTCCTACAATGAGCAGTTCTTC. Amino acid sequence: CASSLSGGSSYNEQFF.

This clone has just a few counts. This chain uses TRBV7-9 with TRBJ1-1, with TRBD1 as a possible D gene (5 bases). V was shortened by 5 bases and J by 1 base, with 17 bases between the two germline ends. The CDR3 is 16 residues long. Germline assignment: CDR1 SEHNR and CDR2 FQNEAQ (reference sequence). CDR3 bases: TGTGCCAGCAGCCCTCCTGAAGGACACCAGAACACTGAAGCTTTCTTT. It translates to CASSPPEGHQNTEAFF.

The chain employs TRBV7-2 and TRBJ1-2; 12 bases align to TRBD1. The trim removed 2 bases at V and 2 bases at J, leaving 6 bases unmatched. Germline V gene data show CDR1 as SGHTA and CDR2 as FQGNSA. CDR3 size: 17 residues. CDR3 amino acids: CASSLTGTGGGNYGYTF. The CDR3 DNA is TGTGCCAGCAGCTTAACGGGGACAGGGGGCGGAAACTATGGCTACACCTTC. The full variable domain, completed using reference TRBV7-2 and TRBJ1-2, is GAGVSQSPSNKVTEKGKDVELRCDPISGHTALYWYRQSLGQGLEFLIYFQGNSAPDKSGLPSDRFSAERTGGSVSTLTIQRTQQEDSAVYLCASSLTGTGGGNYGYTFGSGTRLTVV.

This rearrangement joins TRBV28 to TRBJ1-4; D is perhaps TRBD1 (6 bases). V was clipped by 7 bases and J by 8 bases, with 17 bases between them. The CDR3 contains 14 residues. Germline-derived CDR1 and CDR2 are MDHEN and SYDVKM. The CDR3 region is CASNRGALWEKLFF. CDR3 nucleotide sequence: TGTGCCAGCAACCGGGGGGCCCTTTGGGAAAAACTGTTTTTT.

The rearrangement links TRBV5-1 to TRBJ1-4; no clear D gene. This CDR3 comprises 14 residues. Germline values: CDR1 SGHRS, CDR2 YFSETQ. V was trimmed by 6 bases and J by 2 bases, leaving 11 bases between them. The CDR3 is CASTRGSTNEKLFF. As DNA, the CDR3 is TGCGCCAGCACCCGGGGTAGCACTAATGAAAAACTGTTTTTT.

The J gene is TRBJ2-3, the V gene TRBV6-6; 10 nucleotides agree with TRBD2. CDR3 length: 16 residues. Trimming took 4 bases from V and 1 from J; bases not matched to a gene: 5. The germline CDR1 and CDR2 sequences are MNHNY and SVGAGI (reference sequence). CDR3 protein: CASSSSGRSGTDTQYF. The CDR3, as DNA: TGTGCCAGCAGTTCTAGCGGGAGATCTGGCACAGATACGCAGTATTTT.

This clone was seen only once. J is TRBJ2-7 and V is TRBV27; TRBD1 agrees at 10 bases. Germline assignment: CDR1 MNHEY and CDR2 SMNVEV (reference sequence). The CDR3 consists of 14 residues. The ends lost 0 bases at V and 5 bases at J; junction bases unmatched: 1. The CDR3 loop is CASSLSGQGDEQYF. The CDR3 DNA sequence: TGTGCCAGCAGTTTATCTGGACAGGGGGACGAGCAGTACTTC.

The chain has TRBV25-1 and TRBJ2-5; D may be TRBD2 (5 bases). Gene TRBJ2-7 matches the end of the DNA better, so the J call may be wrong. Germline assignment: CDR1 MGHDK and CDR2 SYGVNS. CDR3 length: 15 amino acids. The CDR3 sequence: CASSSAGQAAYEQYF. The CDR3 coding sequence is TGTGCCAGCAGTTCGGCGGGCCAGGCAGCCTACGAGCAGTACTTC.

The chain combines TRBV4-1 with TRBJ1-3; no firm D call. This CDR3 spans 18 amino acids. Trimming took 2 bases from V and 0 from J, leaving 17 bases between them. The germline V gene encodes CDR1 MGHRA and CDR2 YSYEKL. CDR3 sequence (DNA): TGCGCCAGCAGCCAACTACCGGGTCGAAGCAGCTCTGGAAACACCATATATTTT. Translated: CASSQLPGRSSSGNTIYF.

This CDR3 reads CASSEDTSYEQYF. CDR3 coding DNA: TGCGCCAGCAGTGAAGACACCTCCTACGAGCAGTACTTC. The chain joins TRBV10-1 to TRBJ2-7; D gene unclear. Germline values: CDR1 WNHNN, CDR2 SYGVQD (reference sequence). V lost 3 bases and J 0 bases, leaving 6 bases between the germline ends. This CDR3 contains 13 residues.